A single TCR beta chain is shown here with its context. Original analysis: The authors estimated nucleated cell counts from reference gene primer amplification. The assay was immunoSEQ multiplex PCR, and TCRdb's table has in-frame clones only and misses some. V and J calls and clone size are given by that table; D and trimming were obtained from the DNA. This sample has hundreds of thousands of clones, with approximately 90% found just once. Trimming took 5 bases from V and 4 from J, leaving 11 bases between them. The CDR3 totals 14 residues. In germline, CDR1 is SGHTA, CDR2 FQGTGA. This record comes from a study of blood T cell repertoires in COVID-19. Study-level background: Italy, Spain and the United States were the sources of the convalescent and acute COVID-19 samples. The analysed material was cDNA or gDNA that came from T cells, B-cell-depleted T cells, or PBMCs.

The receptor comes from a woman between 45 and 65 years old with active or convalescent COVID-19. The chain joins TRBV7-3 to TRBJ2-2; a possible D gene is TRBD2 (5 bases). Sequences were obtained from peripheral blood. The CDR3 reads CASSAADSTGELFF. CDR3 DNA sequence: TGTGCCAGCAGCGCAGCGGACTCCACCGGGGAGCTGTTTTTT.